The 26 T cell receptor beta chains presented below share a single source sample, sequenced in a study of cytomegalovirus exposure and HLA in healthy donors. Both 60 Vbeta primers and 13 Jbeta primers went into the PCR. Clones were read by immunoSEQ multiplex PCR, and TCRdb kept only the in-frame ones, dropping some. The sample records about 140,000 clones, roughly 80% being singletons. Sequencing used PBMCs. Every receptor here comes from a man aged 35-49 years in good health and CMV-seronegative.

The chain uses TRBV29-1 and TRBJ2-1; 8 bases match TRBD2. The CDR3 runs 15 residues. V dropped 7 bases and J dropped 1; count of bases not matched to a gene: 9. CDR1 SQVTM and CDR2 ANQGSEA come from the germline V gene. The CDR3 nucleotides read TGCAGCGGCTTAGCGGGGCTCGGATCCTACAATGAGCAGTTCTTC. Its translation is CSGLAGLGSYNEQFF.

The chain employs TRBV6-6 and TRBJ1-2; D is undetermined. The CDR3 runs 10 residues. V lost 6 bases and J lost 7, with 6 bases in between. CDR1 is MNHNY, CDR2 SVGAGI, per germline (reference sequence). The CDR3 spells CASRVSGYTF. The DNA for the CDR3 is TGTGCCAGCAGAGTTAGTGGCTACACCTTC.

The chain uses TRBV5-4 and TRBJ2-2; TRBD2 matches 11 bases. With V trimmed by 0 bases and J by 4 bases, 11 bases remained unmatched. This CDR3 spans 19 amino acids. Germline lookup yields CDR1 SGHNT and CDR2 YYREEE (reference sequence). The DNA for the CDR3 is TGTGCCAGCAGCTTGGGACTAGCGGGGACAAATCGGGGCACCGGGGAGCTGTTTTTT. Amino acid sequence: CASSLGLAGTNRGTGELFF.

The V gene is TRBV27, the J gene TRBJ1-2; 11 positions agree with TRBD1. This CDR3 contains 17 residues. The V gene's germline CDR1 is MNHEY and CDR2 SMNVEV (reference sequence). After removal of 6 bases from V and 7 bases from J, the junction contained 16 bases not matched to a gene. The CDR3: CASSYSTTGTGGSGYTF. CDR3 DNA sequence: TGTGCCAGCAGCTACTCCACGACCGGGACAGGGGGAAGTGGCTACACCTTC.

CDR3 DNA sequence: TGTGCCAGCAGCTTGGACATCCAAGAGACCCAGTACTTC. This encodes CASSLDIQETQYF. The V call is TRBV9, the J call TRBJ2-5; TRBD1 might be the D (5 bases). The CDR3 has 13 residues. Germline CDR1 reads SGDLS; CDR2 reads YYNGEE. The V and J ends lost 4 bases and 1 base respectively, with 8 bases between them.

The genes are TRBV4-1 and TRBJ1-2, with a tentative D call TRBD1 (6 bases). This CDR3 contains 18 residues. CDR1 and CDR2 from the germline V gene are MGHRA and YSYEKL. The ends were cut back, 5 bases at V and 2 bases at J, with 24 bases in the middle. The chain's CDR3 is CASSADSFNPQTNYGYTF. The CDR3 DNA reads TGCGCCAGCAGCGCGGACAGTTTCAATCCCCAAACCAACTATGGCTACACCTTC.

This CDR3 reads CASSSGGETQYF. The CDR3 DNA sequence: TGTGCCAGCAGCTCGGGTGGAGAGACCCAGTACTTC. The rearrangement links TRBV11-2 to TRBJ2-5, with D hard to call. This CDR3 region has 12 residues. The V gene lost 4 bases and the J gene lost 4 bases, with 7 bases spanning the gap. Germline CDR1 SGHAT, CDR2 FQNNGV. The whole variable domain, remainder taken from reference TRBV11-2 and TRBJ2-5, is EAGVAQSPRYKIIEKRQSVAFWCNPISGHATLYWYQQILGQGPKLLIQFQNNGVVDDSQLPKDRFSAERLKGVDSTLKIQPAKLEDSAVYLCASSSGGETQYFGPGTRLLVL.

The rearrangement links TRBV27 to TRBJ2-7, with 10 bases that match TRBD1. The J segment lost 3 bases and the V segment lost 4 bases, leaving 0 bases of the junction unmatched. CDR1 is MNHEY, CDR2 SMNVEV, per germline (reference sequence). This CDR3 has 13 amino acids. The CDR3 DNA reads TGTGCCAGCAGTTGGGACAGGGGCTACGAGCAGTACTTC. It translates to CASSWDRGYEQYF.

The chain couples TRBV13 to TRBJ2-5, with 7 nucleotides matching TRBD1. V shed 5 bases and J 2 bases; nucleotides not matched to a gene: 11. Looked up from germline, CDR1 is PRHDT and CDR2 is FYEKMQ (reference sequence). The CDR3 covers 16 residues. This CDR3 is CASSSPTGFIQETQYF. CDR3 sequence (DNA): TGTGCCAGCAGCAGCCCGACAGGGTTTATTCAAGAGACCCAGTACTTC. The full variable domain, its missing parts supplied by reference TRBV13 and TRBJ2-5, is AAGVIQSPRHLIKEKRETATLKCYPIPRHDTVYWYQQGPGQDPQFLISFYEKMQSDKGSIPDRFSAQQFSDYHSELNMSSLELGDSALYFCASSSPTGFIQETQYFGPGTRLLVL.

The chain recombines TRBV2 with TRBJ2-1; 11 bases are a match to TRBD2. After removal of 6 bases from V and 9 bases from J, the junction contained 10 bases not matched to a gene. CDR1 and CDR2 (germline): SNHLY, FYNNEI. This CDR3 comprises 15 residues. The CDR3 region has the DNA TGTGCCAGCAGCCCACTAGCGGGGGCCAAGGGTGAGCAGTTCTTC. Residues: CASSPLAGAKGEQFF.

The chain links TRBV5-6 to TRBJ2-3; possibly TRBD1 for D (6 bases). The CDR3 has 14 amino acids. The V end lost 0 bases, the J end lost 5 bases, and 10 bases lay between the germline ends. CDR1 SGHDT and CDR2 YYEEEE come from the germline V gene. The CDR3 bases are TGTGCCAGCAGCTTGGCCGGACAGCTAGATACGCAGTATTTT. Residues: CASSLAGQLDTQYF.

The chain has TRBV7-2 and TRBJ1-2, with TRBD1 matching over 9 bases. CDR3 size: 15 residues. Trimming removed 3 bases from V and 8 bases from J; junction bases left unmatched: 10. In germline, CDR1 is SGHTA, CDR2 FQGNSA. CDR3 nucleotide sequence: TGTGCCAGCAGCTTGGGGACAGGGCTTAATCTGGGCTACACCTTC. Protein sequence: CASSLGTGLNLGYTF.

This clone appeared once. The chain couples TRBV4-1 to TRBJ1-4; TRBD1 matches 9 bases. The V gene's germline CDR1 is MGHRA and CDR2 YSYEKL. The CDR3 totals 15 residues. V gave up 4 bases and J gave up 7 bases; unmatched junction bases: 7. The CDR3 here is CASSLIQGAGEKLFF. The CDR3 DNA reads TGCGCCAGCAGCCTAATACAGGGGGCGGGTGAAAAACTGTTTTTT.

This clone appeared once. The chain combines TRBV10-2 with TRBJ2-3; 9 bases map to TRBD1. CDR1 WSHSY and CDR2 SAAADI come from the germline V gene. The CDR3 is made up of 15 amino acids. The J segment lost 2 bases and the V segment lost 7 bases, leaving 7 bases of the junction unmatched. As DNA, the CDR3 is TGCGCCAGCACCGGAGACAGGGGGAACACAGATACGCAGTATTTT. Its translation: CASTGDRGNTDTQYF.

The V gene is TRBV19, the J gene TRBJ2-6; TRBD2 might be the D (6 bases). Trimming pared 5 bases from V and 10 bases from J, leaving 18 bases between. The CDR3 loop spans 15 amino acids. Looked up from germline, CDR1 is LNHDA and CDR2 is SQIVND (reference sequence). CDR3 nucleotide sequence: TGTGCCAGTAGTTTGTGGGGGGAAGGGTCTAACGTCCTGACTTTC. It specifies CASSLWGEGSNVLTF.

The CDR3 reads CASSLNPTGGYEKLFF. Written as DNA, the CDR3 is TGTGCCAGCAGTCTGAACCCGACAGGGGGCTATGAAAAACTGTTTTTT. The V gene is TRBV27, the J gene TRBJ1-4, with 10 positions matching TRBD1. The trim removed 5 bases at V and 6 bases at J, leaving 9 bases unmatched. CDR3 size: 16 residues. Germline CDR1 and CDR2: MNHEY and SMNVEV (reference sequence).

V usage is TRBV4-2 and J usage is TRBJ1-5; D unresolved. The CDR3 totals 16 residues. CDR1 is LGHNA and CDR2 is YNFKEQ in the germline V gene. V was pared by 0 bases and J by 5 bases, with 14 bases between. The CDR3 spells CASSQDFDTPYQPQHF. The DNA of the CDR3 is TGTGCCAGCAGCCAAGATTTTGACACTCCCTATCAGCCCCAGCATTTT.

This clone was picked up a small number of times. The chain is built from TRBV6-5 and TRBJ1-5, with D possibly matching TRBD1 (5 bases). Germline V gene lookup returns CDR1 MNHEY and CDR2 SVGAGI. Trimming took off 6 bases at V and 0 bases at J, with 9 bases between the two ends. The CDR3 spans 14 residues. CDR3 protein: CASRGRDSNQPQHF. CDR3 DNA sequence: TGTGCCAGCAGGGGGCGCGATAGCAATCAGCCCCAGCATTTT.

The CDR3 region has the DNA TGTGCCAGCAGCTCGGACAGGGTCGATGGCTACACCTTC. The encoded protein is CASSSDRVDGYTF. The rearrangement joins TRBV5-8 to TRBJ1-2; 8 bases match TRBD1. CDR1 SGHTS and CDR2 YDEGEE come from the germline V gene. Trimming took 3 bases from V and 6 from J; bases not matched to a gene: 4. This CDR3 comprises 13 residues.

The V call is TRBV9, the J call TRBJ2-2; TRBD2 agrees at 11 bases. Germline-derived CDR1 and CDR2 are SGDLS and YYNGEE. The CDR3 loop spans 22 amino acids. J gave up 2 bases and V 7 bases, and 25 bases lay outside the gene matches. The CDR3 DNA reads as TGTGCCAGCTCTCCCCGACCACCCACATATACTAGCGGGGGCCCCAACACCGGGGAGCTGTTTTTT. Protein sequence: CASSPRPPTYTSGGPNTGELFF.

V gene TRBV7-2 combines with J gene TRBJ2-1; 8 nucleotides match TRBD2. The CDR3 is 15 amino acids. V dropped 1 base and J dropped 5; count of bases not matched to a gene: 4. Germline V gives CDR1 SGHTA, CDR2 FQGNSA. In DNA, the CDR3 is TGTGCCAGCAGCTTAGAAGCGGGGGCGCACAATGAGCAGTTCTTC. It yields the protein CASSLEAGAHNEQFF.

The chain uses TRBV6-5 and TRBJ1-5, with no clear D. CDR1 MNHEY and CDR2 SVGAGI come from the germline V gene. Deletions cut 5 bases from V and 2 bases from J, with 10 bases between. The CDR3 covers 14 residues. The CDR3 region has the DNA TGTGCCAGCAGTGAAGGCGGAGGCAATCAGCCCCAGCATTTT. Translation: CASSEGGGNQPQHF.

This clone was seen just once. V is TRBV6-1 and J is TRBJ1-2; a weak D match, TRBD1 (6 bases). V was pared by 7 bases and J by 7 bases, with 16 bases between. This CDR3 comprises 13 residues. Germline values: CDR1 MNHNS, CDR2 SASEGT. In nucleotides, the CDR3 is TGTGCCAGCACCCCCGGGGGGGCTGGTGGCTACACCTTC. Translated, it gives CASTPGGAGGYTF.

CDR3 region: CASSLVVTDTQYF. Written as DNA, the CDR3 is TGCGCCAGCAGCTTGGTAGTGACAGATACGCAGTATTTT. This chain links TRBV5-1 with TRBJ2-3; D is undetermined. The CDR3 sequence is 13 residues long. Per germline, CDR1 SGHRS and CDR2 YFSETQ. V dropped 0 bases and J dropped 3 bases, with 5 bases sitting between them.

The chain couples TRBV9 to TRBJ2-3; 12 bases agree with TRBD2. Germline V gene sequence: CDR1 SGDLS, CDR2 YYNGEE. This CDR3 spans 19 amino acids. With 0 bases clipped from V and 1 base from J, the junction kept 9 bases outside the gene matches. The CDR3 DNA reads as TGTGCCAGCAGCGTAGGAACTAGCGGGGGGAATCCGGGCACAGATACGCAGTATTTT. Protein product: CASSVGTSGGNPGTDTQYF. Variable domain in full (rest from reference TRBV9 and TRBJ2-3): DSGVTQTPKHLITATGQRVTLRCSPRSGDLSVYWYQQSLDQGLQFLIQYYNGEERAKGNILERFSAQQFPDLHSELNLSSLELGDSALYFCASSVGTSGGNPGTDTQYFGPGTRLTVL.

This clone appeared a few times. The chain uses TRBV5-1 and TRBJ2-1, with 10 bases aligning to TRBD1. This CDR3 contains 17 residues. V gave up 4 bases and J gave up 0 bases; unmatched junction bases: 7. Germline CDR1 SGHRS, CDR2 YFSETQ. The CDR3 DNA sequence: TGCGCCAGCAGCAGACAGGGGGCAAGGAGCTCCTACAATGAGCAGTTCTTC. Its translation is CASSRQGARSSYNEQFF.